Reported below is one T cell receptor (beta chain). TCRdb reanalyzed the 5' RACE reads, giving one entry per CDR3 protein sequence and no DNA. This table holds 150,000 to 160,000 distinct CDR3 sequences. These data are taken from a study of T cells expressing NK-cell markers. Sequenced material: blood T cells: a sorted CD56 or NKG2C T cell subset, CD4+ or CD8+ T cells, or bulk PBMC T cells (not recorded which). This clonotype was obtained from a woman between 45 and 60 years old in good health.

The CDR3 sequence is CSAVPDSYRDSLYEQYF. The genes are TRBV20-1 and TRBJ2-7; TCRdb indicates TRBD2, and absent DNA this call remains unverified. The CDR3 length is 17 residues. Germline V gene data show CDR1 as DFQATT and CDR2 as SNEGSKA (reference sequence).